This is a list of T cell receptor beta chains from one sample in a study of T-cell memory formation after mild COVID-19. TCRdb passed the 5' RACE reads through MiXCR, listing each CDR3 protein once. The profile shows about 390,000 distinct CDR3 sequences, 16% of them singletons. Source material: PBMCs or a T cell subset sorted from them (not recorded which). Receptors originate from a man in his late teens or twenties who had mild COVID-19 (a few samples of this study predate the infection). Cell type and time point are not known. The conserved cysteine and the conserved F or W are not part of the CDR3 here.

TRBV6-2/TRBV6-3	ASILRDSNPQRGYT
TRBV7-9	ASSLTGVYAKNIQY
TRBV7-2	ASSEVTAQDTQY
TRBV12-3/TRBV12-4	ASSPWRGVNSPLH
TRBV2	ASRTGNEKLF
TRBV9	ASSVGFRETQY
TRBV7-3	ASSLTGTSGGEQY
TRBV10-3	AISDSSYEQY
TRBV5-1	ASSLTGQRNEALH
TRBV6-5	ASSSVTSGNTEAF
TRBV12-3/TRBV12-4	ASRRWEGGNQPQH
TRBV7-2	ASSSRPGFEAF
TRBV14	ASSPIGLTGELF
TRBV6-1	ASSEALGGLYNEQF
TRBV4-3	ASSQRTGRTEAF
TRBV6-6	ASWDGGTTQY
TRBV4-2	ASTYSSGAGSGELF
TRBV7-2	ASSFTSGGWDEQF
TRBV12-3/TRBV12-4	ASSYRVGDGYT
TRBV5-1	ASSLAGGMSNEQF
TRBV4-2	ASSQDQEGGYGYT
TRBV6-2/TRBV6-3	ASRQGAPNTGELF
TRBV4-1	ASSQASDRGNTEAF
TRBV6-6	ASSQSGAEAF
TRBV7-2	ASSQPPLDEQF
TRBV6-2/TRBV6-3	ASSSDQGASYNEQF
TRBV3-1	ASSRAEWGRTEAF
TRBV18	ASSPGTGYGYT
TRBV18	ASSQGLAEYNEQF
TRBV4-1	ASSQDRAGWTEAF
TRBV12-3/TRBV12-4	ASSLETGVGTEAF
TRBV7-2	ASSLAQGYSNQPQH
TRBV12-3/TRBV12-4	ASSDYGTNHEQF
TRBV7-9	ASSVRGNTEAF
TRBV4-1	ASSQGYQESTDTQY
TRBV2	ASRARQERSYNSPLH
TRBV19	ASSIWGTGELF
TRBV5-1	ASRVGPAGYADTQY
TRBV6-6	ASSYSNSPRRNTEAF
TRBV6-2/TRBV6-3	ASSYSAQYNEQF
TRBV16	ASSQQGIAEAF
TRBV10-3	AISGGVGNEQF
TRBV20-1	SAKGGVGQPQH
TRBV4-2	ASSQVSAGGAYNEQF
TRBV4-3	ASSQDRTSTDTQY
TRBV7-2	ASSLAGLDYGYT
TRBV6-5	ASSYSSRGGPQY